These 30 T cell receptor beta chains were sequenced from one sample in a study of OX40 agonist ivuxolimab in advanced cancers. The data were produced by immunoSEQ multiplex PCR, yet TCRdb's version contains in-frame clones alone and is incomplete. The sample shows about 46,000 clones, 65% to 85% of them seen only once. The material sequenced was CD4+ or CD8+ T cells sorted from blood, taken in a trial of the OX40 agonist ivuxolimab. The receptors stem from an adult with an advanced solid tumor such as melanoma, head and neck, liver or kidney cancer.

This sequence joins TRBV5-4 and TRBJ2-3; 9 nucleotides align to TRBD2. The germline CDR1 and CDR2 sequences are SGHNT and YYREEE (reference sequence). This CDR3 spans 16 amino acids. The V gene end was trimmed by 1 base and the J gene end by 0 bases; junction bases not matched to a gene: 3. The CDR3 DNA reads TGTGCCAGCAGCTTGTATCTAGCGGGGAGCACAGATACGCAGTATTTT. Translated: CASSLYLAGSTDTQYF.

V usage is TRBV11-1 and J usage is TRBJ1-1; TRBD1 is a possible D gene (6 bases). Germline V gives CDR1 SGHAT, CDR2 FQDESV (reference sequence). V was cut by 4 bases and J by 7 bases, with 19 bases left in between. The CDR3 is 15 amino acids. The CDR3 region is CASSWRSAQGIEAFF. The CDR3 DNA reads as TGTGCCAGCAGCTGGCGGTCAGCGCAGGGGATTGAAGCTTTCTTT. Full variable domain (rest looked up from reference TRBV11-1 and TRBJ1-1): EAEVAQSPRYKITEKSQAVAFWCDPISGHATLYWYRQILGQGPELLVQFQDESVVDDSQLPKDRFSAERLKGVDSTLKIQPAELGDSAMYLCASSWRSAQGIEAFFGQGTRLTVV.

This chain joins TRBV11-2 and TRBJ1-1; no firm D call. Trimming cost V 0 bases and J 4 bases, with 18 bases left between them. Germline V lookup: CDR1 SGHAT, CDR2 FQNNGV. The CDR3 covers 17 residues. CDR3 sequence reads: CASSLESGGVRSTEAFF. In nucleotides, the CDR3 is TGTGCCAGCAGCTTAGAAAGTGGTGGGGTGCGGAGCACTGAAGCTTTCTTT.

The chain carries TRBV4-1 and TRBJ2-2; TRBD2 aligns across 7 bases. The V gene's germline CDR1 is MGHRA and CDR2 YSYEKL. V shed 0 bases and J 1 base; nucleotides not matched to a gene: 8. The CDR3 covers 18 residues. CDR3 sequence reads: CASSQDGRGGVNTGELFF. The CDR3 nucleotides read TGCGCCAGCAGCCAAGATGGCCGCGGGGGAGTGAACACCGGGGAGCTGTTTTTT.

V gene TRBV29-1 combines with J gene TRBJ1-1; a possible D gene is TRBD1 (6 bases). This CDR3 contains 14 residues. Trimming took 7 bases from V and 1 from J, leaving 16 bases between them. Germline V CDR1 and CDR2: SQVTM, ANQGSEA. The CDR3 bases are TGCAGCGGGTACGCGGGACATCAGAACACTGAAGCTTTCTTT. As protein: CSGYAGHQNTEAFF.

The rearrangement uses TRBV6-5 and TRBJ1-2; D is unresolved. The ends were cut back, 5 bases at V and 6 bases at J, with 7 bases in the middle. The CDR3 covers 11 residues. Germline loops: CDR1 MNHEY, CDR2 SVGAGI. The CDR3 coding sequence is TGTGCCAGCAGTGAGATTAATGGCTACACCTTC. As protein: CASSEINGYTF.

The chain recombines TRBV7-9 with TRBJ2-1; unclear D gene. Trimming shortened V by 5 bases and J by 9 bases, and 11 bases separated the two germline ends. The CDR3 totals 12 residues. Germline V gene sequence: CDR1 SEHNR, CDR2 FQNEAQ (reference sequence). The DNA of the CDR3 is TGTGCCAGCAGCAGTCTGTACGGTGAGCAGTTCTTC. Translation: CASSSLYGEQFF.

The CDR3 loop reads CATSRDNQPQHF. The CDR3 DNA sequence: TGTGCCACCAGCAGGGATAATCAGCCCCAGCATTTT. The chain has TRBV15 and TRBJ1-5; D not resolved. CDR1 and CDR2 (germline): LNHNV, YYDKDF (reference sequence). The V and J ends lost 3 bases and 4 bases respectively, with 4 bases between them. The CDR3 runs to 12 residues.

This chain links TRBV30 with TRBJ1-6; TRBD1 might be the D (5 bases). CDR3 length: 13 residues. Germline-derived CDR1 and CDR2 are GTSNPN and SVGIG (reference sequence). Trimming cost V 5 bases and J 9 bases, with 14 bases left between them. As DNA, the CDR3 is TGTGCCTGGGCCCGAGGGGTAGGTTCACCCCTCCACTTT. It specifies CAWARGVGSPLHF.

The V call is TRBV5-1, the J call TRBJ2-1; the D is unclear. Germline-derived CDR1 and CDR2 are SGHRS and YFSETQ. V lost 1 base, J lost 0 bases, and 8 bases lay in between. The CDR3 has 15 amino acids. The DNA for the CDR3 is TGCGCCAGCAGCTTGAAGGCGAGCTCCTACAATGAGCAGTTCTTC. Protein: CASSLKASSYNEQFF.

The J gene is TRBJ1-1, the V gene TRBV7-8; D remains unclear. V was pared by 5 bases and J by 0 bases, with 7 bases between. CDR1 and CDR2 (germline): SGHVS, FQNEAQ. CDR3 length equals 13 residues. CDR3 in DNA: TGTGCCAGCAGCCCGGACGTGAACACTGAAGCTTTCTTT. Translation gives CASSPDVNTEAFF.

This clone has a handful of counts. The chain couples TRBV30 to TRBJ2-2; D is perhaps TRBD2 (5 bases). Germline values: CDR1 GTSNPN, CDR2 SVGIG (reference sequence). Trimming cost V 0 bases and J 0 bases, with 5 bases left between them. The CDR3 totals 14 residues. The CDR3, as DNA: TGTGCCTGGAGTGTGGGAGCGAACACCGGGGAGCTGTTTTTT. Residues: CAWSVGANTGELFF.

This clone was seen a handful of times. This chain joins TRBV9 and TRBJ2-3; TRBD2 is a possible D gene (6 bases). The V gene's germline CDR1 is SGDLS and CDR2 YYNGEE. V gave up 0 bases and J gave up 2 bases, with 13 bases separating them. The CDR3 covers 16 residues. CDR3 DNA: TGTGCCAGCAGCGTAGAGGAGGGACGATCCACAGATACGCAGTATTTT. This encodes CASSVEEGRSTDTQYF.

The chain employs TRBV6-5 and TRBJ2-2, with D perhaps TRBD1 (5 bases). The CDR3 contains 11 residues. CDR1 is MNHEY and CDR2 is SVGAGI in the germline V gene. Trimming shortened V by 6 bases and J by 6 bases, and 5 bases separated the two germline ends. CDR3 nucleotides: TGTGCCAGCAGGGGGCCCGGGGAGCTGTTTTTT. It encodes CASRGPGELFF.

Points on this clone: The junction and the germline gene differ at one end; a read error may be behind it. The rearrangement links TRBV4-1 to TRBJ2-5; no clear D gene. This CDR3 comprises 14 residues. Germline CDR1 MGHRA, CDR2 YSYEKL. The CDR3 DNA reads as TGCGCCAGCAGTCAAGGAAGGGCAGTAGAGACCCAGTACTTC. Its protein product is CASSQGRAVETQYF.

CDR3 residues: CASNGGGLQETQYF. Here the CDR3 DNA reads TGCGCCAGCAACGGAGGGGGGCTACAAGAGACCCAGTACTTC. The chain carries TRBV5-1 and TRBJ2-5; D is tentatively TRBD1 or TRBD2 (6 bases each). The germline V gene has CDR1 SGHRS and CDR2 YFSETQ. CDR3 size: 14 residues. V shed 6 bases and J shed 2 bases, with 14 bases lying between them.

The chain recombines TRBV23-1 with TRBJ1-2; 7 nucleotides match TRBD1. TRBV23-1 is an ORF for which the function is uncertain. Unmatched junction bases numbered 6, after V lost 0 bases and J lost 8 bases. This CDR3 spans 14 amino acids. The CDR3 reads CASSQSSGGDGYTF. CDR3 coding DNA: TGCGCCAGCAGTCAATCGTCAGGGGGTGACGGCTACACCTTC.

The sample holds one count of this clone. V usage is TRBV6-1 and J usage is TRBJ2-3; D unclear. The length of the CDR3 is 13 residues. The V gene lost 4 bases and the J gene lost 1 base, with 6 bases spanning the gap. Looked up from germline, CDR1 is MNHNS and CDR2 is SASEGT. CDR3 coding DNA: TGTGCCAGCAGTGCCCCGGGCACAGATACGCAGTATTTT. It specifies CASSAPGTDTQYF.

J is TRBJ2-5 and V is TRBV11-2, with TRBD1 identical over 8 bases. The germline V gene encodes CDR1 SGHAT and CDR2 FQNNGV. J was trimmed by 5 bases and V by 0 bases; bases with no gene match: 8. The CDR3 totals 16 residues. The CDR3 sequence: CASSLEGTGGWETQYF. Here the CDR3 DNA reads TGTGCCAGCAGCTTAGAAGGGACAGGTGGTTGGGAGACCCAGTACTTC.

The chain combines TRBV5-4 with TRBJ1-2; D possibly corresponds to TRBD1 (6 bases). CDR3 length: 14 residues. Germline CDR1 SGHNT, CDR2 YYREEE (reference sequence). Trimming took 0 bases from V and 7 from J, leaving 13 bases between them. CDR3 bases: TGTGCCAGCAGCTTGGGGTGGGCACAGGGTGGCTACACCTTC. The encoded protein is CASSLGWAQGGYTF. Filled out from reference TRBV5-4 and TRBJ1-2, the complete variable domain reads ETGVTQSPTHLIKTRGQQVTLRCSSQSGHNTVSWYQQALGQGPQFIFQYYREEENGRGNFPPRFSGLQFPNYSSELNVNALELDDSALYLCASSLGWAQGGYTFGSGTRLTVV.

J is TRBJ2-1 and V is TRBV5-4; 7 positions agree with TRBD2. After removal of 2 bases from V and 7 bases from J, the junction contained 3 bases not matched to a gene. The V gene's germline CDR1 is SGHNT and CDR2 YYREEE (reference sequence). This CDR3 has 13 residues. Here the CDR3 DNA reads TGTGCCAGCAGCTTTGTGGGGGGGAATGAGCAGTTCTTC. Its translation: CASSFVGGNEQFF.

As to this clone: Its ends do not fully match the called genes, so a read error is possible. This chain links TRBV6-4 with TRBJ2-1; D is possibly TRBD2 (6 bases). There are 14 residues in the CDR3. Germline loops: CDR1 MRHNA, CDR2 SNTAGT. CDR3 sequence reads: CASSDYPGAGSLVF. In nucleotides, the CDR3 is TGTGCCAGCAGTGATTACCCTGGTGCGGGGTCTCTTGTCTTC.

This clone came up a few times. CDR3 in DNA: TGTGCCAGCAGCGCGGTAAGCAATCAGCCCCAGCATTTT. Its translation is CASSAVSNQPQHF. The chain couples TRBV7-8 to TRBJ1-5; D is unclear. V lost 5 bases, J lost 1 base, and 6 bases lay in between. CDR3 length: 13 residues. CDR1 is SGHVS, CDR2 FQNEAQ, per germline.

CDR3 residues: CASSGLAGLETQYF. CDR3 DNA sequence: TGTGCCAGCAGTGGACTAGCGGGGCTGGAGACCCAGTACTTC. The chain has TRBV2 and TRBJ2-5; 11 bases map to TRBD2. This CDR3 contains 14 residues. The V gene end was trimmed by 4 bases and the J gene end by 5 bases; junction bases not matched to a gene: 3. Germline lookup yields CDR1 SNHLY and CDR2 FYNNEI. Full variable domain (rest looked up from reference TRBV2 and TRBJ2-5): EPEVTQTPSHQVTQMGQEVILRCVPISNHLYFYWYRQILGQKVEFLVSFYNNEISEKSEIFDDQFSVERPDGSNFTLKIRSTKLEDSAMYFCASSGLAGLETQYFGPGTRLLVL.

In this sample, this clone turned up once. The chain has TRBV5-4 and TRBJ1-2, with D possibly TRBD1 on 5 matching bases. CDR1 SGHNT and CDR2 YYREEE come from the germline V gene (reference sequence). The ends were cut back, 6 bases at V and 3 bases at J, with 18 bases in the middle. This CDR3 comprises 15 residues. CDR3 protein: CASTLMGPVDYGYTF. The CDR3 region has the DNA TGTGCCAGCACCTTAATGGGGCCAGTGGACTATGGCTACACCTTC.

The J gene is TRBJ2-2, the V gene TRBV18, with 9 bases fitting TRBD1. Germline CDR1 KGHSH, CDR2 LQKENI. The CDR3 runs 15 residues. The trim removed 3 bases at V and 7 bases at J, leaving 6 bases unmatched. As DNA, the CDR3 is TGTGCCAGCTCACCGAGACAGGGGGATGGCGGGGAGCTGTTTTTT. The encoded protein is CASSPRQGDGGELFF.

The table lists this clone with a count of one. J is TRBJ1-2 and V is TRBV25-1, with a weak D call TRBD1 (5 bases). The CDR3 consists of 14 residues. Trimming cost V 8 bases and J 7 bases, with 20 bases left between them. Per germline, CDR1 MGHDK and CDR2 SYGVNS. The CDR3 sequence: CASSGQGALIGYTF. For the CDR3, the DNA is TGTGCCAGCTCGGGCCAAGGGGCCCTTATTGGCTACACCTTC.

This clone was detected once. The genes are TRBV7-2 and TRBJ2-2, with D tentatively TRBD1 (5 bases). The CDR3 is 13 amino acids. V gave up 4 bases and J gave up 6 bases, with 9 bases separating them. The germline V gene has CDR1 SGHTA and CDR2 FQGNSA. The CDR3 spells CASSSQGSGELFF. The CDR3 DNA sequence: TGTGCCAGCAGCTCTCAGGGTTCCGGGGAGCTGTTTTTT. The variable domain in full, with the rest retrieved from reference TRBV7-2 and TRBJ2-2, is GAGVSQSPSNKVTEKGKDVELRCDPISGHTALYWYRQSLGQGLEFLIYFQGNSAPDKSGLPSDRFSAERTGGSVSTLTIQRTQQEDSAVYLCASSSQGSGELFFGEGSRLTVL.

The chain links TRBV2 to TRBJ1-2, with D tentatively TRBD1 (5 bases). The ends were cut back, 11 bases at V and 2 bases at J, with 18 bases in the middle. Germline V gene data show CDR1 as SNHLY and CDR2 as FYNNEI. The length of the CDR3 is 14 residues. The CDR3 loop reads CAGRQGGFNYGYTF. The DNA of the CDR3 is TGTGCCGGACGGCAGGGTGGTTTCAACTATGGCTACACCTTC.

The genes are TRBV6-1 and TRBJ1-1, with D maybe TRBD1 (6 bases). The germline V gene has CDR1 MNHNS and CDR2 SASEGT. Trimming left V 6 bases short and J 8 bases short, with 13 bases between. This CDR3 has 12 residues. In nucleotides, the CDR3 is TGTGCCAGCAGAGACCCGACAGGAGAAGCTTTCTTT. Its protein product is CASRDPTGEAFF.